These 7 T cell receptor beta chains were sequenced from one sample in a study of T cells in tumors after PD-1 blockade. The repertoire was sequenced with immunoSEQ multiplex PCR; TCRdb's copy has only in-frame clones and lacks some. The sample lists tens of thousands of clones, roughly 80% occurring once. Sequencing was performed on PBMCs, taken before anti-PD-1 treatment. The receptor source for this set is a human donor with basal cell carcinoma.

The CDR3 spells CASSESSGLPLSLGEQYF. CDR3 DNA: TGTGCCAGCAGTGAGTCGTCAGGGCTCCCACTATCCCTAGGCGAGCAGTACTTC. This chain uses TRBV2 with TRBJ2-7, with TRBD1 as a possible D gene (5 bases). CDR1 is SNHLY and CDR2 is FYNNEI in the germline V gene. V lost 3 bases and J 6 bases, leaving 27 bases between the germline ends. This CDR3 is built from 18 residues.

The chain links TRBV29-1 to TRBJ1-2; TRBD1 might be the D (5 bases). V lost 3 bases and J 0 bases, leaving 14 bases between the germline ends. This CDR3 has 15 residues. Looked up from germline, CDR1 is SQVTM and CDR2 is ANQGSEA. CDR3 DNA: TGCAGCGTTGATAGCCGGGACGGTTCTAACTATGGCTACACCTTC. Its protein is CSVDSRDGSNYGYTF.

The chain uses TRBV2 and TRBJ1-2, with a weak D call TRBD1 (5 bases). Germline V lookup: CDR1 SNHLY, CDR2 FYNNEI. This CDR3 contains 13 residues. V was trimmed by 6 bases and J by 13 bases, leaving 21 bases between them. Here the CDR3 reads CASRVTALARLTF. The CDR3 DNA reads as TGTGCCAGCAGGGTGACAGCCCTTGCTAGACTCACCTTC.

This rearrangement joins TRBV5-1 to TRBJ1-1; 7 bases agree with TRBD1. Germline CDR1 and CDR2: SGHRS and YFSETQ. This CDR3 spans 13 amino acids. Trimming at V came to 4 bases and at J to 2 bases, leaving 2 bases not matched to a gene. In nucleotides, the CDR3 is TGCGCCAGCAGCGGGGACAGAAACACTGAAGCTTTCTTT. This sequence encodes CASSGDRNTEAFF.

This chain uses TRBV30 with TRBJ1-1, with TRBD1 as a possible D gene (6 bases). CDR3 length: 11 amino acids. Deletions cut 5 bases from V and 6 bases from J, with 10 bases between. In germline, CDR1 is GTSNPN, CDR2 SVGIG (reference sequence). This CDR3 is CAWQGRAEAFF. The CDR3 DNA is TGTGCCTGGCAGGGGAGGGCTGAAGCTTTCTTT.

This clone showed up just once. The chain couples TRBV14 to TRBJ1-2, with D perhaps matching TRBD1 (6 bases). The CDR3 sequence is 13 residues long. Trimming removed 1 base from V and 8 bases from J, with 11 bases in between. Germline lookup yields CDR1 SGHDN and CDR2 FVKESK. CDR3 DNA sequence: TGTGCCAGCAGCCAAGCTCAGGGGAGCGGCTACACCTTC. As protein: CASSQAQGSGYTF.

V is TRBV7-9 and J is TRBJ1-1; TRBD1 agrees at 8 bases. The length of the CDR3 is 14 residues. V shed 5 bases and J 5 bases; nucleotides not matched to a gene: 7. Germline V gene lookup returns CDR1 SEHNR and CDR2 FQNEAQ (reference sequence). The CDR3 DNA sequence: TGTGCCAGCAGCAAAAACAGGGGGGTGACTGAAGCTTTCTTT. Translation gives CASSKNRGVTEAFF.